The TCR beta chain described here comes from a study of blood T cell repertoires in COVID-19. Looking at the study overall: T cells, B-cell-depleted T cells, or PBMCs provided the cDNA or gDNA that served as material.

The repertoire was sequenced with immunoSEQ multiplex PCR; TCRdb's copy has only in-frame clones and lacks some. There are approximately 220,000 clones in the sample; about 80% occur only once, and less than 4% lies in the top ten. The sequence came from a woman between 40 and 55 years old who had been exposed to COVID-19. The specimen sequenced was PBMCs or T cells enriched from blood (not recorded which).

The CDR3 nucleotides read TGTGCCAGCAGTGTCGCGGGGGGCCTTAGCACAGATACGCAGTATTTT. It specifies CASSVAGGLSTDTQYF. The chain couples TRBV2 to TRBJ2-3, with 8 bases that match TRBD2. This CDR3 is built from 16 residues. V trimming: 4 bases; J trimming: 0 bases; junction bases outside the gene matches: 6. Germline CDR1 SNHLY, CDR2 FYNNEI.